These 26 T cell receptor beta chains were sequenced from one sample in a study of cytomegalovirus exposure and HLA in healthy donors. The PCR was carried out with 60 Vbeta primers and 13 Jbeta primers. Data came from immunoSEQ multiplex PCR; TCRdb stores just in-frame clones and leaves some out. The table has about 110,000 clones, around three quarters seen once; the top ten hold roughly 5%. Sequencing was done on a sample of PBMCs. These receptors were obtained from a female donor in good health and CMV-seropositive.

The chain joins TRBV19 to TRBJ1-4; 10 bases are shared with TRBD1. J gave up 8 bases and V 7 bases, and 4 bases lay outside the gene matches. This CDR3 is 13 amino acids long. Germline-derived CDR1 and CDR2 are LNHDA and SQIVND (reference sequence). The CDR3 reads CASTSTGGEKLFF. CDR3 sequence (DNA): TGTGCCAGTACCTCGACAGGGGGCGAAAAACTGTTTTTT.

This chain uses TRBV15 with TRBJ2-3; D not resolved. This CDR3 has 14 amino acids. Trimming cost V 1 base and J 3 bases, with 8 bases left between them. CDR1 is LNHNV, CDR2 YYDKDF, per germline (reference sequence). CDR3 coding DNA: TGTGCCACCAGCAGAGTATTCGGGACAGATACGCAGTATTTT. Translation: CATSRVFGTDTQYF.

CDR3 amino acids: CASSKREGTGELFF. The CDR3, as DNA: TGTGCCAGTAGTAAACGGGAGGGGACCGGGGAGCTGTTTTTT. J is TRBJ2-2 and V is TRBV19, with 8 bases that match TRBD2. The ends lost 4 bases at V and 5 bases at J; junction bases unmatched: 3. The CDR3 has 14 residues. Germline lookup yields CDR1 LNHDA and CDR2 SQIVND (reference sequence).

The chain couples TRBV7-9 to TRBJ2-7; TRBD1 might be the D (6 bases). The CDR3 contains 14 residues. Trimming shortened V by 2 bases and J by 0 bases, and 8 bases separated the two germline ends. Germline V CDR1 and CDR2: SEHNR, FQNEAQ (reference sequence). DNA of the CDR3: TGTGCCAGCAGCTTAAGGGACAACTCCTACGAGCAGTACTTC. It codes for CASSLRDNSYEQYF.

V gene TRBV19 combines with J gene TRBJ1-5; TRBD1 is a possible D gene (6 bases). The V end lost 4 bases, the J end lost 4 bases, and 11 bases lay between the germline ends. Per the germline V gene, CDR1 is LNHDA and CDR2 is SQIVND (reference sequence). The length of the CDR3 is 14 residues. The DNA for the CDR3 is TGTGCCAGTAGTAAGTACCAGGGGAATCAGCCCCAGCATTTT. It translates to CASSKYQGNQPQHF. Combining the CDR3 with reference TRBV19 and TRBJ1-5 gives the whole variable domain DGGITQSPKYLFRKEGQNVTLSCEQNLNHDAMYWYRQDPGQGLRLIYYSQIVNDFQKGDIAEGYSVSREKKESFPLTVTSAQKNPTAFYLCASSKYQGNQPQHFGDGTRLSIL.

The chain uses TRBV5-1 and TRBJ2-1; 10 bases match TRBD2. CDR3 size: 17 residues. Germline V gives CDR1 SGHRS, CDR2 YFSETQ. The V segment lost 1 base and the J segment 7 bases; nucleotides outside the gene matches: 11. The CDR3 protein is CASSLSTSGIGVNEQFF. CDR3 sequence (DNA): TGCGCCAGCAGCTTGTCAACTAGCGGGATAGGGGTAAATGAGCAGTTCTTC. The complete variable domain, with remaining parts taken from reference TRBV5-1 and TRBJ2-1, reads KAGVTQTPRYLIKTRGQQVTLSCSPISGHRSVSWYQQTPGQGLQFLFEYFSETQRNKGNFPGRFSGRQFSNSRSEMNVSTLELGDSALYLCASSLSTSGIGVNEQFFGPGTRLTVL.

The rearrangement links TRBV6-1 to TRBJ2-5; maybe TRBD1 (5 bases). The CDR3 extends over 13 amino acids. Germline CDR1 and CDR2: MNHNS and SASEGT. Trimming removed 5 bases at V and 1 base at J, with 8 bases between. CDR3 region: CASSFGAQETQYF. CDR3 coding DNA: TGTGCCAGCAGTTTTGGGGCCCAAGAGACCCAGTACTTC.

The chain has TRBV2 and TRBJ1-2; D remains unclear. CDR1 and CDR2 from the germline V gene are SNHLY and FYNNEI. This CDR3 region has 12 residues. V lost 10 bases and J lost 8, with 17 bases in between. The CDR3 DNA follows: TGTGCCATCTTTTATCCGGAGGACGGCTACACCTTC. Translating gives CAIFYPEDGYTF.

In the case of this clone: The junction and the germline gene differ at one end; a read error may be behind it. V is TRBV6-1 and J is TRBJ2-1, with D perhaps matching TRBD1 (6 bases). The length of the CDR3 is 16 residues. The germline CDR1 and CDR2 sequences are MNHNS and SASEGT. CDR3 loop: CASSEESGTKYNEQFF. CDR3 bases: TGTGCCAGCAGCGAAGAATCCGGGACAAAATACAATGAGCAGTTCTTC.

The J gene is TRBJ2-7, the V gene TRBV13, with 7 bases fitting TRBD2. Germline lookup yields CDR1 PRHDT and CDR2 FYEKMQ (reference sequence). The CDR3 consists of 12 residues. The ends lost 3 bases at V and 7 bases at J; junction bases unmatched: 3. In DNA, the CDR3 is TGTGCCAGCAGCTTGACAGCGGGGGAGCAGTACTTC. Amino acid sequence: CASSLTAGEQYF.

This chain uses TRBV30 with TRBJ1-1, with a weak D call TRBD1 (6 bases). Germline V gene lookup returns CDR1 GTSNPN and CDR2 SVGIG (reference sequence). The CDR3 consists of 13 residues. Trimming pared 4 bases from V and 2 bases from J, leaving 11 bases between. The CDR3, as DNA: TGTGCCTGGACATTACAGGGAAACACTGAAGCTTTCTTT. Its translation: CAWTLQGNTEAFF.

J is TRBJ2-7 and V is TRBV29-1; 12 positions match TRBD2. After removal of 4 bases from V and 0 bases from J, the junction contained 16 bases not matched to a gene. CDR1 and CDR2 from the germline V gene are SQVTM and ANQGSEA. The CDR3 length is 19 residues. The CDR3 DNA follows: TGCAGCGTTGTGACGGATATGAGGACTAGCGGGGAACTCTCCTACGAGCAGTACTTC. Its protein is CSVVTDMRTSGELSYEQYF.

The gene calls are TRBV7-8 and TRBJ2-5; 9 nucleotides agree with TRBD2. V was clipped by 8 bases and J by 4 bases; unmatched bases: 8. Germline V CDR1 and CDR2: SGHVS, FQNEAQ. The CDR3 has 14 residues. CDR3 DNA sequence: TGTGCCAGCTCCCAAGCGGGGGGTCGAGAGACCCAGTACTTC. Translation gives CASSQAGGRETQYF.

As for this clone: One end of the junction varies from germline; a read error may be responsible. The J gene is TRBJ1-2, the V gene TRBV7-9, with D perhaps matching TRBD1 (5 bases). Germline V gene data show CDR1 as SEHNR and CDR2 as FQNEAQ (reference sequence). The CDR3 is 14 residues long. CDR3 sequence reads: CTSSLEQGGYGYTF. The DNA for the CDR3 is TGTACCAGCAGCTTAGAGCAGGGCGGCTATGGCTACACCTTC. Full variable domain (missing parts from reference TRBV7-9 and TRBJ1-2): DTGVSQNPRHKITKRGQNVTFRCDPISEHNRLYWYRQTLGQGPEFLTYFQNEAQLEKSRLLSDRFSAERPKGSFSTLEIQRTEQGDSAMYLCTSSLEQGGYGYTFGSGTRLTVV.

The CDR3 spells CASSLSLTSGSGQFF. The CDR3 nucleotides are TGTGCCAGCAGTTTATCGTTGACTAGCGGGAGCGGGCAGTTCTTC. The rearrangement uses TRBV27 and TRBJ2-1, with 12 bases lining up with TRBD2. Trimming took 0 bases from V and 12 from J; bases not matched to a gene: 6. The CDR3 has 15 residues. Germline CDR1 reads MNHEY; CDR2 reads SMNVEV (reference sequence).

V is TRBV19 and J is TRBJ2-2, with a weak D call TRBD2 (6 bases). The V end was cut by 1 base, the J end by 4 bases, with 13 bases between. Per germline, CDR1 LNHDA and CDR2 SQIVND (reference sequence). The CDR3 covers 16 residues. CDR3 loop: CASSIGGGLSTGELFF. The CDR3 nucleotides read TGTGCCAGTAGTATAGGTGGGGGGTTGAGCACCGGGGAGCTGTTTTTT.

CDR3 in amino acids: CASSPGQRLSGNTIYF. CDR3 sequence (DNA): TGTGCCAGCTCACCTGGTCAGCGTCTCTCTGGAAACACCATATATTTT. This sequence joins TRBV18 and TRBJ1-3, with D unclear. V lost 3 bases and J lost 0, with 12 bases in between. CDR1 and CDR2 (germline): KGHSH, LQKENI. This CDR3 is 16 amino acids long.

V and J are TRBV29-1 and TRBJ1-3; D is perhaps TRBD1 (5 bases). V lost 7 bases, J lost 0 bases, and 13 bases lay in between. The CDR3 consists of 14 residues. Germline lookup yields CDR1 SQVTM and CDR2 ANQGSEA. Written as DNA, the CDR3 is TGCAGCGCACAGGTTTCCTTCTCTGGAAACACCATATATTTT. Residues: CSAQVSFSGNTIYF.

This clone appeared a single time. The chain has TRBV7-2 and TRBJ1-1; unclear D gene. This CDR3 contains 14 residues. The germline gives CDR1 SGHTA, CDR2 FQGNSA. The V gene lost 4 bases and the J gene lost 0 bases, with 9 bases spanning the gap. DNA of the CDR3: TGTGCCAGCAGCTCCAATAGAATGAACACTGAAGCTTTCTTT. Translated, it gives CASSSNRMNTEAFF.

V and J are TRBV30 and TRBJ1-1, with 7 bases identical to TRBD1. V trimming: 0 bases; J trimming: 6 bases; junction bases outside the gene matches: 7. The length of the CDR3 is 14 residues. Germline lookup yields CDR1 GTSNPN and CDR2 SVGIG (reference sequence). The CDR3 nucleotides are TGTGCCTGGAGTGTACGCCAGGGGGTCTCTGAAGCTTTCTTT. It translates to CAWSVRQGVSEAFF.

The CDR3 loop reads CASRPDPGYIPYEQYF. The CDR3 region has the DNA TGTGCCAGCAGGCCGGACCCAGGGTACATTCCCTACGAGCAGTACTTC. The rearrangement joins TRBV5-5 to TRBJ2-7; a possible D gene is TRBD1 (5 bases). Germline V lookup: CDR1 SGHKS, CDR2 YYEKEE (reference sequence). The CDR3 has 16 amino acids. The germline V and J ends were trimmed by 5 bases and 2 bases, with 20 bases remaining between them.

Only one count was recorded for this clone. The chain couples TRBV2 to TRBJ2-7; a weak D match, TRBD1 (6 bases). In germline, CDR1 is SNHLY, CDR2 FYNNEI. This CDR3 has 14 residues. Trimming stripped 7 bases from V and 3 bases from J, with 16 bases between. The CDR3, as DNA: TGTGCCAGCACTAACGGGGCCAGGGGCTACGAGCAGTACTTC. Protein product: CASTNGARGYEQYF.

The chain recombines TRBV28 with TRBJ2-7; 9 bases fit TRBD2. CDR1 and CDR2 (germline): MDHEN, SYDVKM. J was trimmed by 1 base and V by 4 bases; bases with no gene match: 8. The CDR3 loop spans 16 amino acids. The CDR3 here is CASSSPLAGDSYEQYF. The CDR3 DNA reads as TGTGCCAGCAGTTCCCCGTTAGCGGGAGATTCCTACGAGCAGTACTTC.

The V call is TRBV5-1, the J call TRBJ2-2; 13 bases map to TRBD2. The germline V gene encodes CDR1 SGHRS and CDR2 YFSETQ. With 4 bases clipped from V and 4 bases from J, the junction kept 4 bases outside the gene matches. CDR3 size: 16 residues. CDR3 in amino acids: CASSQRTSGGTGELFF. In DNA, the CDR3 is TGCGCCAGCAGCCAACGGACTAGCGGGGGCACCGGGGAGCTGTTTTTT.

The chain has TRBV7-8 and TRBJ1-1; TRBD1 agrees at 12 bases. There are 17 residues in the CDR3. Germline lookup yields CDR1 SGHVS and CDR2 FQNEAQ. V lost 0 bases to trimming and J lost 5 bases; unmatched junction nucleotides: 7. CDR3 residues: CASSLASGTGGGTEAFF. DNA of the CDR3: TGTGCCAGCAGCTTAGCTTCCGGGACAGGGGGCGGAACTGAAGCTTTCTTT.

The chain uses TRBV30 and TRBJ1-6; a possible D gene is TRBD1 (5 bases). Germline CDR1 reads GTSNPN; CDR2 reads SVGIG (reference sequence). V gave up 2 bases and J gave up 4 bases, with 12 bases separating them. The CDR3 runs to 15 residues. CDR3 region: CAWSSQGRYNSPLHF. The CDR3, as DNA: TGTGCCTGGAGTTCTCAGGGCCGATATAATTCACCCCTCCACTTT.